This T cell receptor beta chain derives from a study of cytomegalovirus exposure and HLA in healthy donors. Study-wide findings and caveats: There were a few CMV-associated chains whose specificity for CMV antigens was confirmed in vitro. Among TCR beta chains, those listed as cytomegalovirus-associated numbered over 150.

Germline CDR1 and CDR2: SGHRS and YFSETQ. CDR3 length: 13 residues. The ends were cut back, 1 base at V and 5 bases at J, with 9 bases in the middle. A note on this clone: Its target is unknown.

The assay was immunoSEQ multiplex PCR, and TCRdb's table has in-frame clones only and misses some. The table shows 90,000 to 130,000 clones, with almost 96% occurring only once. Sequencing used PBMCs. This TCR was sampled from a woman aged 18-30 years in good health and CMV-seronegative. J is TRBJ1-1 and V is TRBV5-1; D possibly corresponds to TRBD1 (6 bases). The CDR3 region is CASSLTGLTEAFF. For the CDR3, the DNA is TGCGCCAGCAGCTTGACAGGGTTGACTGAAGCTTTCTTT.